Here is one TCR beta chain with its context. The data were obtained in a study of cytomegalovirus exposure and HLA in healthy donors. Primers for the PCR totalled 60 Vbeta and 13 Jbeta. Method: immunoSEQ multiplex PCR; TCRdb's copy keeps in-frame clones and lacks some. The repertoire holds about 160,000 clones, around four fifths seen once, with approximately 1.3% in the top ten. Trimming removed 0 bases from V and 1 base from J, with 3 bases in between. The CDR3 is made up of 14 amino acids. The V gene's germline CDR1 is LNHNV and CDR2 YYDKDF (reference sequence). This sequence was found in a man under 40 in good health and CMV-seronegative. The specimen sequenced was PBMCs. V gene TRBV15 combines with J gene TRBJ2-2; D not resolved. Written as DNA, the CDR3 is TGTGCCACCAGCAGAGATAGGAACACCGGGGAGCTGTTTTTT. Translating gives CATSRDRNTGELFF.